The text below deals with one TCR beta chain. Its antigen is currently unknown. Germline CDR1 SQVTM, CDR2 ANQGSEA. The CDR3 runs 14 residues. It was by 5' RACE with UMI labels that the TRB cDNA libraries were prepared. Using the 5' RACE reads, TCRdb records one entry per CDR3 protein without DNA. The sample has 7,000 to 8,500 distinct CDR3 sequences. The data stem from a study of CXCR3-negative and CXCR3-positive naive CD8 T cells. The authors gated naive CD8+ T cells as CD45RO-CCR7+CD27+CD95-. Points from the study as a whole: Compared with CXCR3-negative naive cells, CXCR3-positive naive cells showed more hydrophobic TRB CDR3s. Both naive subsets had comparably high diversity; memory CD8+ cells much lower.

The clonotype was recovered from a human donor in good health. Some clones in this sample may be carry-over from other donors' samples. V is TRBV29-1 and J is TRBJ2-2. Sample: naive CXCR3+ CD8+ T cells from blood. Subset: CD45RO-CCR7+CD27+CD95- naive CD8+ T cells expressing CXCR3 (TNR3+). The chain's CDR3 is CSVDFGENTGELFF.